This T cell receptor (beta chain) was identified during a study of T-cell memory formation after mild COVID-19. General study results and limits: Clonal second-wave expansions that peaked on day 37 had unconfirmed SARS-CoV-2 specificity. Among CD4+ contracting clones, most were CM and EM, and CD8+ ones EMRA.

The authors produced TCR alpha and TCR beta cDNA libraries with sample barcodes and UMIs by 5'RACE using constant-segment primers. Each CDR3 protein gets one entry after TCRdb re-called the 5' RACE reads with MiXCR. The table records roughly 89,000 distinct CDR3 sequences, less than 15% of them present only once. The CDR3 is 18 amino acids. Germline trimming cut 5 bases from V and 6 bases from J; bases unmatched to any gene: 17. The germline V gene encodes CDR1 SGHVS and CDR2 FQNEAQ. This clonotype has more than one count but fewer than ten. What it binds is not known. The source of this sequence is an adult woman who had mild COVID-19 (a few samples of this study predate the infection). Cell type and time point are not known. V usage is TRBV7-8 and J usage is TRBJ2-3, with 10 bases lining up with TRBD2. The specimen sequenced was PBMCs or a T cell subset sorted from them (not recorded which). The CDR3: CASSGQGTGTSVSDTQYF. Here the CDR3 DNA reads TGTGCCAGCAGCGGCCAAGGAACCGGGACTAGCGTATCGGATACGCAGTATTTT.